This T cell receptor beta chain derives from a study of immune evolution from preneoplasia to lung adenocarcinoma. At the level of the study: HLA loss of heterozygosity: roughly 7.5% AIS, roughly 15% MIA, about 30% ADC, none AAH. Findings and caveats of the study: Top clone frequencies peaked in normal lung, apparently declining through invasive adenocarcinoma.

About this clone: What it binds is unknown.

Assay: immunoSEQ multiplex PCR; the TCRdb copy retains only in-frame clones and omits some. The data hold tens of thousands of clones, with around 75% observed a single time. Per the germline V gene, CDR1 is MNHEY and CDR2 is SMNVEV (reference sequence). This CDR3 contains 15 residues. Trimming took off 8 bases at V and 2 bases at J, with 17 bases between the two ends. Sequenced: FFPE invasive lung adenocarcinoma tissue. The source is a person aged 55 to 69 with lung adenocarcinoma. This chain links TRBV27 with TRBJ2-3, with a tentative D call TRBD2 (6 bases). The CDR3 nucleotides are TGTGCCAGCGGTCGGACTATCGCTCCCACAGATACGCAGTATTTT. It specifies CASGRTIAPTDTQYF.